A selection of T cell receptor beta chains follows, all from one sample in a study of Graves' ophthalmopathy and Graves' hyperthyroidism. MiXCR, run by TCRdb on the multiplex PCR reads, gives a single entry per CDR3 protein. The sample holds 150,000 to 200,000 distinct CDR3 sequences, 39% seen once. Sequencing input: peripheral blood. These receptors were taken from a man aged 25-40 years with Graves' ophthalmopathy. The CDR3 runs from the conserved cysteine through the conserved F or W.

v_call: TRBV30; j_call: TRBJ2-7; cdr3_aa: CAWTMGSAYEQYF
v_call: TRBV6-1; j_call: TRBJ1-2; cdr3_aa: CASRKTGVPYGYTF
v_call: TRBV12-3/TRBV12-4; j_call: TRBJ2-7; cdr3_aa: CASSKVAGLYEQYF
v_call: TRBV12-3/TRBV12-4; j_call: TRBJ1-2; cdr3_aa: CASSNGGLRGYTF
v_call: TRBV20-1; j_call: TRBJ1-2; cdr3_aa: CSARDLEGANGYTF
v_call: TRBV12-3/TRBV12-4; j_call: TRBJ1-2; cdr3_aa: CASSLGGSGGYTF
v_call: TRBV5-6; j_call: TRBJ2-5; cdr3_aa: CASSLMTGGETQYF
v_call: TRBV6-1; j_call: TRBJ2-2; cdr3_aa: CASSENRGTGELFF
v_call: TRBV10-3; j_call: TRBJ2-4; cdr3_aa: CAISETTEAKNIQYF
v_call: TRBV27; j_call: TRBJ2-7; cdr3_aa: CASHSGTGGYEQYF
v_call: TRBV24-1; j_call: TRBJ2-5; cdr3_aa: CATSDRQETQYF
v_call: TRBV27; j_call: TRBJ2-7; cdr3_aa: CASSSPGTGGFMDEQYF
v_call: TRBV27; j_call: TRBJ2-7; cdr3_aa: CASSHRGTYEQYF
v_call: TRBV28; j_call: TRBJ1-2; cdr3_aa: CASSFETSSGYTF
v_call: TRBV6-2/TRBV6-3; j_call: TRBJ2-2; cdr3_aa: CASSPGTSGRFDTGELFF
v_call: TRBV12-3/TRBV12-4; j_call: TRBJ1-2; cdr3_aa: CASSFGQGVYGYTF
v_call: TRBV12-3/TRBV12-4; j_call: TRBJ1-1; cdr3_aa: CASSSLYGTTNTEAFF
v_call: TRBV6-2/TRBV6-3; j_call: TRBJ2-7; cdr3_aa: CASREQGISYEQYF
v_call: TRBV30; j_call: TRBJ2-5; cdr3_aa: CAWSARYRGETQYF
v_call: TRBV7-2; j_call: TRBJ1-2; cdr3_aa: CASSPRAGYGYTF
v_call: TRBV19; j_call: TRBJ2-5; cdr3_aa: CASTQTSGTGETQYF
v_call: TRBV7-2; j_call: TRBJ2-5; cdr3_aa: CASSSGLAGEETQYF
v_call: TRBV6-1; j_call: TRBJ2-1; cdr3_aa: CASRRAATNNEQFF
v_call: TRBV12-3/TRBV12-4; j_call: TRBJ2-7; cdr3_aa: CASSLGTSFAEQYF
v_call: TRBV27; j_call: TRBJ1-1; cdr3_aa: CASNRPGRMNTEAFF
v_call: TRBV28; j_call: TRBJ1-2; cdr3_aa: CASSLQGADYGYTF
v_call: TRBV6-5; j_call: TRBJ2-1; cdr3_aa: CASSYETSGFGQFF
v_call: TRBV10-3; j_call: TRBJ1-1; cdr3_aa: CAIRGGQTEAFF
v_call: TRBV20-1; j_call: TRBJ1-1; cdr3_aa: CSASEGQNTEAFF
v_call: TRBV11-1; j_call: TRBJ2-2; cdr3_aa: CASSVSGGVTGELFF
v_call: TRBV27; j_call: TRBJ2-5; cdr3_aa: CASRRWDQETQYF
v_call: TRBV6-5; j_call: TRBJ2-7; cdr3_aa: CASVFRITDEQYF
v_call: TRBV12-3/TRBV12-4; j_call: TRBJ2-7; cdr3_aa: CASSRGLAGTYEQYF
v_call: TRBV29-1; j_call: TRBJ1-2; cdr3_aa: CSVAGGGVYGYTF
v_call: TRBV7-9; j_call: TRBJ2-7; cdr3_aa: CASSLESLLHF
v_call: TRBV7-3; j_call: TRBJ2-5; cdr3_aa: CASSLTGGPPGTQYF
v_call: TRBV28; j_call: TRBJ2-7; cdr3_aa: CASSPSGRAFLISHYEQYF
v_call: TRBV2; j_call: TRBJ2-7; cdr3_aa: CASSGLAGDEQYF
v_call: TRBV18; j_call: TRBJ2-2; cdr3_aa: CASSPGRSGTGELFF
v_call: TRBV12-3/TRBV12-4; j_call: TRBJ2-5; cdr3_aa: CASSPSGLGETQYF
v_call: TRBV6-1; j_call: TRBJ2-5; cdr3_aa: CASSRTGGVRETQYF
v_call: TRBV12-3/TRBV12-4; j_call: TRBJ1-2; cdr3_aa: CASSRQGGRTDGYTF